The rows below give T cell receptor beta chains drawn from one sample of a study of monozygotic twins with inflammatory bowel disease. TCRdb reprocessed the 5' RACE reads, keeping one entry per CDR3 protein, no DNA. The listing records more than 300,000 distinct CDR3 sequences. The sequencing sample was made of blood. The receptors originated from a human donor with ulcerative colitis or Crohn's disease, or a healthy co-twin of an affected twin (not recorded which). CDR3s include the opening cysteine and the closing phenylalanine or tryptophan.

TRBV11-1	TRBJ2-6	CASSPKTGSGSGANVLTF
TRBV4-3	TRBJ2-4	CASSQVWPENIQYF
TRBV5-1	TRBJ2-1	CASSFESNTGQGGNEQFF
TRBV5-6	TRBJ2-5	CASSEGQPQETQYF
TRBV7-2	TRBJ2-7	CASSLEGRAYEQYF
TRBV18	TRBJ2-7	CASNRDREFEQYF
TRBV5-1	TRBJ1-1	CASSLAWNTEAFF
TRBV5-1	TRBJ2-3	CASRLIFTSTDTQYF
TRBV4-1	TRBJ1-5	CASSQAPGQGGQPQHF
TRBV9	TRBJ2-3	CASSKGYSTLTDTQYF
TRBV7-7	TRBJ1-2	CASSRRDSANYGYTF